This entry concerns a single T cell receptor beta chain. Clones were sequenced by immunoSEQ multiplex PCR, and TCRdb holds only the in-frame ones, with some missing. Of roughly 73,000 clones in the sample, around 86% are singletons; the top ten hold 29%. These data belong to a study of blood T cell repertoires in COVID-19. Trimming took off 0 bases at V and 2 bases at J, with 9 bases between the two ends. CDR3 length: 15 amino acids. Looked up from germline, CDR1 is LGHDT and CDR2 is YNNKEL (reference sequence). The source of this sequence is a woman of 80 years or more with active or convalescent COVID-19. This rearrangement joins TRBV3-1 (or the pseudogene TRBV3-2) to TRBJ2-3; D may be TRBD2 (5 bases). The sample was peripheral blood. The DNA of the CDR3 is TGTGCCAGCAGCCAAGAACCGCGGGTCACAGATACGCAGTATTTT. It is translated as CASSQEPRVTDTQYF.